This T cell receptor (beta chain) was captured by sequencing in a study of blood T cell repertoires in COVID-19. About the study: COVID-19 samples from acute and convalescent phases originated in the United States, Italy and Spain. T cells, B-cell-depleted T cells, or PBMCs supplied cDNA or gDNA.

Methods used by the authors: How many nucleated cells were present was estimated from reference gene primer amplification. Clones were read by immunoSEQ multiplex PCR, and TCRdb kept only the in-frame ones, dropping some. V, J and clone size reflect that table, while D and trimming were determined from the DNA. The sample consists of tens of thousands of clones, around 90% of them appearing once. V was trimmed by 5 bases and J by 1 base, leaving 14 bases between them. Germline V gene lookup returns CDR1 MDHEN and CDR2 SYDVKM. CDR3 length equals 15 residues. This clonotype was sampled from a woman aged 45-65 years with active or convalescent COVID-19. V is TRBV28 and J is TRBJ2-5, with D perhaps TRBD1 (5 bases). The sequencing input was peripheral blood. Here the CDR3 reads CASSGIDSLQETQYF. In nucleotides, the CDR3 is TGTGCCAGCAGTGGAATCGACAGCCTCCAAGAGACCCAGTACTTC.